This TCR beta chain was retrieved from a study of immune evolution from preneoplasia to lung adenocarcinoma. TCRdb's table, derived via immunoSEQ multiplex PCR, lists solely in-frame clones and lacks some. The sample has 9,500 to 13,000 clones, more than 70% seen once. Patient tissue came from resections in Japan or China, 2014–2017. H&E slides confirmed each diagnosis, reviewed by two pathologists independently. Premalignant or tumor cells were enriched by macro-dissection after pathologic assessment. After removal of 7 bases from V and 5 bases from J, the junction contained 6 bases not matched to a gene. CDR3 length: 14 residues. Per the germline V gene, CDR1 is SGHAT and CDR2 is FQNNGV.

The sample consisted of FFPE minimally invasive lung adenocarcinoma tissue. The source of this sequence is a person aged 70 to 80 with lung adenocarcinoma. This chain uses TRBV11-2 with TRBJ2-5; 11 positions match TRBD2. The DNA for the CDR3 is TGTGCCAGCATGCTAGCGGGAGGAGCGGAGACCCAGTACTTC. It encodes CASMLAGGAETQYF.